The 10 T cell receptor beta chains in this list originate from one sample, sequenced in a study of CD8 T cells in ankylosing spondylitis. TCRdb reprocessed the 5' RACE reads via MiXCR and lists one record per CDR3 protein. The table has about 130,000 distinct CDR3 sequences, roughly 13% seen once; the top ten hold approximately 3%. Sample: blood, either unsorted or a sorted T cell fraction (not recorded which). All receptors derive from a female donor with ankylosing spondylitis or in good health (not recorded which).

Notes on this clonotype: A clone one base away is much larger, so this may be a read error. The chain carries TRBV5-1 and TRBJ1-4; D possibly corresponds to TRBD1 (5 bases). Germline CDR1 is SGHRS and CDR2 is YFSETQ. CDR3 size: 14 residues. For the CDR3, the DNA is TGCACCAGCAGCTTGACCGGGACTGCTGAAAAACTGTTTTTT. This encodes CTSSLTGTAEKLFF.

The chain combines TRBV7-8 with TRBJ1-1, with D uncertain. The ends were cut back, 5 bases at V and 13 bases at J, with 20 bases in the middle. Germline V gives CDR1 SGHVS, CDR2 FQNEAQ. CDR3 length: 13 amino acids. The CDR3 region has the DNA TGTGCCAGCAGCCCCCCACGGAGCAGGCACTTTTTCTTT. It encodes CASSPPRSRHFFF.

This chain joins TRBV5-4 and TRBJ2-1, with D possibly called TRBD1 or TRBD2 (6 bases each). V lost 4 bases and J 10 bases, leaving 21 bases between the germline ends. The germline V gene has CDR1 SGHNT and CDR2 YYREEE (reference sequence). There are 15 residues in the CDR3. The CDR3 region is CASSPKGGRAWEQFF. The CDR3 coding sequence is TGTGCCAGCAGCCCTAAGGGGGGCCGGGCATGGGAGCAGTTCTTC.

The chain is built from TRBV2 and TRBJ1-1; D is unresolved. This CDR3 is built from 12 residues. The germline V gene encodes CDR1 SNHLY and CDR2 FYNNEI. V was shortened by 6 bases and J by 4 bases, with 9 bases between the two germline ends. The CDR3 DNA reads TGTGCCAGCAGGAAGGATACCACTGAAGCTTTCTTT. Amino acids: CASRKDTTEAFF.

The chain links TRBV28 to TRBJ2-5; tentatively, D is TRBD2 (5 bases). Germline-derived CDR1 and CDR2 are MDHEN and SYDVKM. This CDR3 spans 13 amino acids. Between the trimmed V and J ends, which lost 6 bases and 4 bases, there was a span of 12 bases. CDR3 region: CASSEGQRETQYF. The CDR3 DNA reads as TGTGCCAGCAGCGAGGGTCAGAGAGAGACCCAGTACTTC.

Concerning this clonotype itself: This sequence may be a read error, since a much larger clone differs from it by one base. The chain employs TRBV7-2 and TRBJ2-4; 7 nucleotides line up with TRBD2. Germline CDR1 and CDR2: SGHTA and FQGNSA. The CDR3 length is 17 residues. Written as DNA, the CDR3 is TGTGCCAGCAGCTTAGCAGCGGGGTTGGGAGCCAAAAACAGTCAGTACTTC. Translation: CASSLAAGLGAKNSQYF.

This clonotype was detected ten times or more. The chain couples TRBV5-6 to TRBJ2-6; unclear D gene. The V and J ends lost 2 bases and 0 bases respectively, with 3 bases between them. The V gene's germline CDR1 is SGHDT and CDR2 YYEEEE. The CDR3 extends over 14 amino acids. The CDR3 here is CASSFTSGANVLTF. The CDR3 coding sequence is TGTGCCAGCAGCTTCACCTCTGGGGCCAACGTCCTGACTTTC.

This clonotype was seen many times. The gene calls are TRBV5-1 and TRBJ2-1; D may be TRBD1 (5 bases). Deletions cut 3 bases from V and 5 bases from J, with 18 bases between. This CDR3 region has 16 residues. Germline V gives CDR1 SGHRS, CDR2 YFSETQ. The CDR3 loop is CASSYWGAVVDNEQFF. CDR3 bases: TGCGCCAGCAGCTACTGGGGCGCGGTGGTCGACAATGAGCAGTTCTTC.

This clonotype was detected only a few times. The chain employs TRBV3-1 and TRBJ2-7; TRBD1 matches at 8 bases. The CDR3 has 14 amino acids. Trimming removed 2 bases from V and 4 bases from J; junction bases left unmatched: 4. Germline V gene data show CDR1 as LGHDT and CDR2 as YNNKEL (reference sequence). CDR3 DNA sequence: TGTGCCAGCAGCCAACAGGGGGCGGGATACGAGCAGTACTTC. Translating it yields CASSQQGAGYEQYF.

The rearrangement joins TRBV7-8 to TRBJ2-1; 13 bases agree with TRBD2. V was pared by 4 bases and J by 6 bases, with 9 bases of the junction left unmatched. Germline assignment: CDR1 SGHVS and CDR2 FQNEAQ. This CDR3 spans 17 amino acids. CDR3 amino acids: CASSSTWTSGSRNEQFF. In DNA, the CDR3 is TGTGCCAGCAGCTCAACTTGGACTAGCGGGAGTCGCAATGAGCAGTTCTTC.